These T cell receptor beta chains were read from a single sample in a study of T cell repertoires in cytomegalovirus infection. TCRdb called the reads again in MiXCR, with one record for every CDR3 protein. The sample has around 260,000 distinct CDR3 sequences; roughly 24% are singletons. Sequenced material: PBMCs. Receptors originate from a human donor in good health (CMV status not recorded). Some clones in this sample may be carry-over from other donors' samples. Both conserved end residues are part of each CDR3. The order of the fields is V gene, D gene, clone size, J gene, CDR3 protein, CDR3 DNA. D genes are given only for firm matches. Some rows mark clone size as missing; the rest say once, few, many or name a class of expanded clone.

v_gene: TRBV20-1; d_gene: TRBD1; abundance: -; j_gene: TRBJ1-5; CDR3aa: CSARTGGRGNQPQHF; CDR3nt: TGCAGTGCTAGAACAGGGGGCAGGGGCAATCAGCCCCAGCATTTT
v_gene: TRBV7-2; d_gene: -; abundance: many; j_gene: TRBJ1-5; CDR3aa: CASSSRESQHF; CDR3nt: TGTGCCAGCAGCTCCCGGGAGTCCCAGCATTTT
v_gene: TRBV6-4; d_gene: -; abundance: many; j_gene: TRBJ2-2; CDR3aa: CASSEDNTGELFF; CDR3nt: TGTGCCAGCAGTGAAGACAACACCGGGGAGCTGTTTTTT
v_gene: TRBV29-1; d_gene: -; abundance: few; j_gene: TRBJ2-7; CDR3aa: CSVRGGWTYEQYF; CDR3nt: TGCAGCGTGAGAGGCGGGTGGACCTACGAGCAGTACTTC
v_gene: TRBV5-5; d_gene: TRBD1; abundance: few; j_gene: TRBJ1-5; CDR3aa: CASSLRQGGRQPQHF; CDR3nt: TGTGCCAGCAGCTTGCGGCAGGGGGGACGTCAGCCCCAGCATTTT
v_gene: TRBV6-2/TRBV6-3; d_gene: -; abundance: many; j_gene: TRBJ2-7; CDR3aa: CASSYPTGGVAYEQYF; CDR3nt: TGTGCCAGCAGTTACCCGACTGGGGGAGTGGCCTACGAGCAGTACTTC
v_gene: TRBV28; d_gene: -; abundance: -; j_gene: TRBJ1-2; CDR3aa: CASSLIFFGQSYSYTF; CDR3nt: TGTGCCAGCAGTTTGATTTTTTTTGGACAGAGCTATAGCTACACCTTC
v_gene: TRBV7-9; d_gene: -; abundance: many; j_gene: TRBJ2-5; CDR3aa: CASSLALAGQETQYF; CDR3nt: TGTGCCAGCAGCTTAGCGTTGGCAGGCCAAGAGACCCAGTACTTC
v_gene: TRBV7-2; d_gene: TRBD2; abundance: many; j_gene: TRBJ2-1; CDR3aa: CASSLRSMSGIYNEQFF; CDR3nt: TGTGCCAGCAGCCTGCGGTCGATGAGCGGGATTTACAATGAGCAGTTCTTC
v_gene: TRBV27; d_gene: -; abundance: -; j_gene: TRBJ2-5; CDR3aa: CASSPGFGRQETQYF; CDR3nt: TGTGCCAGCAGCCCTGGGTTTGGCCGCCAAGAGACCCAGTACTTC
v_gene: TRBV7-2; d_gene: -; abundance: many; j_gene: TRBJ1-1; CDR3aa: CASSRYSTAMNTEAFF; CDR3nt: TGTGCCAGCAGCCGCTACTCGACAGCTATGAACACTGAAGCTTTCTTT
v_gene: TRBV7-2; d_gene: -; abundance: many; j_gene: TRBJ2-3; CDR3aa: CASSLRQGTDTQYF; CDR3nt: TGTGCCAGCAGCTTAAGGCAGGGTACAGATACGCAGTATTTT
v_gene: TRBV19; d_gene: TRBD1; abundance: few; j_gene: TRBJ2-1; CDR3aa: CASSMFTGTDNEQFF; CDR3nt: TGTGCCAGTAGTATGTTCACCGGGACAGACAATGAGCAGTTCTTC
v_gene: TRBV19; d_gene: -; abundance: many; j_gene: TRBJ2-1; CDR3aa: CASSIGRLHTYNEQFF; CDR3nt: TGTGCCAGTAGTATCGGGCGTCTCCATACCTACAATGAGCAGTTCTTC